These 2 T cell receptor beta chains share one sample of origin, sequenced in a study of T cell clones after liver transplantation. The method was immunoSEQ multiplex PCR; TCRdb's version includes in-frame clones alone and lacks a portion of them. The repertoire holds tens of thousands of clones, with around four fifths as singletons. This specimen consisted of CD4+ T cells from blood, obtained at the 22-month timepoint. The receptors stem from a human patient who received a liver transplant. Some T cells here may be from the graft donor.

The count of this clone is one. The V gene is TRBV7-6, the J gene TRBJ2-3; maybe TRBD1 (5 bases). The CDR3 has 14 residues. The V and J ends lost 4 bases and 4 bases respectively, with 12 bases between them. Germline CDR1 SGHVS, CDR2 FNYEAQ. In DNA, the CDR3 is TGTGCCAGCAGCTCCAGACAGTTAGCAGATACGCAGTATTTT. Its translation: CASSSRQLADTQYF.

V usage is TRBV5-6 and J usage is TRBJ1-3; D is uncertain. V was clipped by 1 base and J by 0 bases, with 11 bases between them. This CDR3 spans 16 amino acids. Germline V lookup: CDR1 SGHDT, CDR2 YYEEEE. CDR3 region: CASSLLQPISGNTIYF. DNA of the CDR3: TGTGCCAGCAGCTTGTTACAGCCTATCTCTGGAAACACCATATATTTT.